The T cell receptor beta chain described here comes from a study of cytomegalovirus exposure and HLA in healthy donors. The PCR used 60 Vbeta and 13 Jbeta primers. Sequencing was performed with immunoSEQ multiplex PCR; in TCRdb, only in-frame clones are kept and a portion is missing. The repertoire consists of 100,000 to 150,000 clones, with less than 90% occurring once and the leading ten covering 20%. Details on this clone: Its antigen is not identified.

Study-wide findings and caveats: One cluster of highly shared sequence variants probably arose as a sequencing artifact.

Germline CDR1 LNHDA, CDR2 SQIVND (reference sequence). The CDR3 has 13 amino acids. V lost 5 bases to trimming and J lost 5 bases, with 12 bases between them. Sample: PBMCs. The V call is TRBV19, the J call TRBJ2-5, with D hard to call. The receptor was isolated from a man younger than 35 in good health and CMV-seropositive. The CDR3 DNA reads TGTGCCAGTAGTCTCCGTTCTTCGGAGACCCAGTACTTC. It yields the protein CASSLRSSETQYF.